Following are 26 T cell receptor beta chains from one sample sequenced in a study of CD8 T cells in Susac syndrome. With random hexamers, 0.5 to 1 ug RNA was reverse transcribed. TCRdb fed the immunoSEQ multiplex PCR reads into MiXCR, producing one record per CDR3 protein. Of 200,000 to 250,000 distinct CDR3 sequences listed, 95% were seen once; the top ten hold roughly 0.1%. The sample was CD4+ T cells from PBMCs. The receptor set was obtained from a human donor with multiple sclerosis.

The chain carries TRBV12-3 or TRBV12-4 and TRBJ2-3; 11 nucleotides align to TRBD1. The CDR3 loop spans 15 amino acids. The junction had 8 bases not matched to a gene; V was cut back by 6 bases and J by 6 bases. Here the CDR3 DNA reads TGTGCCAGCAGGGTAACCGGGACAGGGGGTGATACGCAGTATTTT. Protein: CASRVTGTGGDTQYF.

The chain employs TRBV12-5 and TRBJ2-7; D gene ambiguous. Trimming removed 8 bases at V and 3 bases at J, with 8 bases between. Germline V gives CDR1 LGHNT, CDR2 FRNRAP. The CDR3 loop spans 11 amino acids. CDR3 in amino acids: CASLLGYEQYF. In nucleotides, the CDR3 is TGTGCTAGTCTGTTGGGCTACGAGCAGTACTTC.

CDR3 sequence (DNA): TGTGCCAGCAGCCGCAGGGGTATGAACACTGAAGCTTTCTTT. Translated: CASSRRGMNTEAFF. This rearrangement joins TRBV7-2 to TRBJ1-1; D is perhaps TRBD1 (6 bases). Trimming shortened V by 5 bases and J by 0 bases, and 10 bases separated the two germline ends. This CDR3 is built from 14 residues. Looked up from germline, CDR1 is SGHTA and CDR2 is FQGNSA. Supplemented by reference TRBV7-2 and TRBJ1-1, the full variable domain reads GAGVSQSPSNKVTEKGKDVELRCDPISGHTALYWYRQSLGQGLEFLIYFQGNSAPDKSGLPSDRFSAERTGGSVSTLTIQRTQQEDSAVYLCASSRRGMNTEAFFGQGTRLTVV.

CDR3 DNA: TGTGCCAGCAGTGGGGCGGGGGGGCTTTACGAGCAGTACTTC. Protein: CASSGAGGLYEQYF. The genes are TRBV2 and TRBJ2-7; 9 bases align to TRBD2. With V trimmed by 4 bases and J by 4 bases, 5 bases remained unmatched. This CDR3 is built from 14 residues. Germline CDR1 and CDR2: SNHLY and FYNNEI.

This clonotype is a singleton in its sample. The genes are TRBV12-3 or TRBV12-4 and TRBJ2-5; 9 bases are shared with TRBD2. V was pared by 5 bases and J by 7 bases, with 5 bases of the junction left unmatched. This CDR3 is built from 13 residues. This CDR3 is CASSPTSGATQYF. CDR3 in DNA: TGTGCCAGCAGTCCGACTAGCGGTGCGACCCAGTACTTC.

J is TRBJ2-1 and V is TRBV20-1; 8 nucleotides align to TRBD1. Germline V lookup: CDR1 DFQATT, CDR2 SNEGSKA (reference sequence). After removal of 3 bases from V and 3 bases from J, the junction contained 7 bases not matched to a gene. This CDR3 spans 15 amino acids. The CDR3 loop is CSARGRDRHYNEQFF. CDR3 sequence (DNA): TGCAGTGCTAGGGGCCGGGACAGGCACTACAATGAGCAGTTCTTC.

This chain uses TRBV4-1 with TRBJ2-1, with no clear D. V was clipped by 0 bases and J by 11 bases, with 14 bases between them. The CDR3 is 14 residues long. From germline, CDR1 is MGHRA and CDR2 YSYEKL. Written as DNA, the CDR3 is TGCGCCAGCAGCCAAGATGATCGGACCACAAAGCAGTTCTTC. Translating it yields CASSQDDRTTKQFF.

The chain combines TRBV20-1 with TRBJ2-7; 7 nucleotides line up with TRBD1. The V and J ends lost 2 bases and 5 bases, in that order; junction bases with no gene match: 3. The CDR3 sequence is 12 residues long. Germline V gene sequence: CDR1 DFQATT, CDR2 SNEGSKA (reference sequence). The CDR3 is CSARLTGDEQYF. In DNA form, the CDR3 reads TGCAGTGCTAGACTTACAGGGGACGAGCAGTACTTC.

The J gene is TRBJ2-7, the V gene TRBV20-1, with TRBD1 as a possible D gene (6 bases). The V end lost 0 bases, the J end lost 4 bases, and 13 bases lay between the germline ends. Germline CDR1 and CDR2: DFQATT and SNEGSKA (reference sequence). This CDR3 comprises 14 residues. The CDR3 nucleotides read TGCAGTGCTAGAGACCGGGACACACGGTACGAGCAGTACTTC. It yields the protein CSARDRDTRYEQYF.

The rearrangement uses TRBV12-3 or TRBV12-4 and TRBJ1-2; D is possibly TRBD1 (6 bases). V was shortened by 6 bases and J by 4 bases, with 15 bases between the two germline ends. CDR3 size: 14 residues. CDR3 amino acids: CASRKQQGRYGYTF. DNA of the CDR3: TGTGCCAGCAGGAAACAACAGGGCCGCTATGGCTACACCTTC.

The chain is built from TRBV2 and TRBJ2-7, with TRBD2 matching 13 bases. The germline CDR1 and CDR2 sequences are SNHLY and FYNNEI. With V trimmed by 6 bases and J by 0 bases, 8 bases remained unmatched. CDR3 size: 17 residues. The CDR3 DNA is TGTGCCAGCAGCGGAGGACTAGCGGGGGCCCGCTCCTACGAGCAGTACTTC. Its translation: CASSGGLAGARSYEQYF.

This chain links TRBV20-1 with TRBJ2-1; D may be TRBD2 (6 bases). The germline V gene has CDR1 DFQATT and CDR2 SNEGSKA (reference sequence). The CDR3 runs 14 residues. Trimming removed 3 bases from V and 5 bases from J, with 14 bases in between. CDR3 in amino acids: CSASDSGRNNEQFF. The CDR3 nucleotides are TGCAGTGCTAGTGATTCGGGGAGGAACAATGAGCAGTTCTTC.

In this sample, this clonotype turned up once. This rearrangement joins TRBV27 to TRBJ1-5; perhaps TRBD1 as D (5 bases). The CDR3 sequence is 15 residues long. The germline V and J ends were trimmed by 2 bases and 7 bases, with 15 bases remaining between them. Germline V gene data show CDR1 as MNHEY and CDR2 as SMNVEV (reference sequence). Here the CDR3 reads CASSLRDDSLQPQHF. CDR3 in DNA: TGTGCCAGCAGTTTAAGGGACGATTCCCTGCAGCCCCAGCATTTT.

The rearrangement links TRBV30 to TRBJ2-7, with 10 bases matching TRBD2. Germline assignment: CDR1 GTSNPN and CDR2 SVGIG (reference sequence). With V trimmed by 0 bases and J by 5 bases, 7 bases remained unmatched. This CDR3 comprises 15 residues. CDR3 DNA sequence: TGTGCCTGGAGTGTGCTAGCGGGAGATACCAACGAGCAGTACTTC. It yields the protein CAWSVLAGDTNEQYF.

The chain couples TRBV5-4 to TRBJ2-7; D call uncertain. V lost 5 bases to trimming and J lost 3 bases, with 15 bases between them. Germline CDR1 is SGHNT and CDR2 is YYREEE (reference sequence). This CDR3 is built from 14 residues. CDR3 DNA: TGTGCCAGCAGTCTAACCAGAGTCGACTACGAGCAGTACTTC. Its translation is CASSLTRVDYEQYF.

The V gene is TRBV6-6, the J gene TRBJ2-7, with 8 bases identical to TRBD1. After removal of 6 bases from V and 5 bases from J, the junction contained 9 bases not matched to a gene. CDR3 length equals 14 residues. CDR1 is MNHNY, CDR2 SVGAGI, per germline (reference sequence). CDR3 in amino acids: CASSYRDRFNEQYF. The CDR3, as DNA: TGTGCCAGCAGCTATCGGGACAGGTTCAACGAGCAGTACTTC.

This sequence joins TRBV21-1 and TRBJ2-6. TRBV21-1 is designated a pseudogene. The CDR3 loop spans 14 amino acids. The CDR3 loop reads CASKDLSGANVLTF. The CDR3 region has the DNA TGTGCCAGCAAGGACCTCTCTGGGGCCAACGTCCTGACTTTC.

V is TRBV12-3 or TRBV12-4 and J is TRBJ1-2; 7 bases are shared with TRBD1. CDR3 length equals 16 residues. Trimming at V came to 5 bases and at J to 4 bases, leaving 13 bases not matched to a gene. The CDR3 sequence: CASSTTGRGTVYGYTF. The CDR3 nucleotides are TGTGCCAGCAGTACGACAGGGAGAGGTACGGTCTATGGCTACACCTTC.

The chain joins TRBV12-3 or TRBV12-4 to TRBJ1-1; a possible D gene is TRBD1 (5 bases). Trimming shortened V by 7 bases and J by 3 bases, and 6 bases separated the two germline ends. The CDR3 loop spans 11 amino acids. CDR3 in DNA: TGTGCCAGCATAGGGGACACTGAAGCTTTCTTT. Translated: CASIGDTEAFF.

V gene TRBV27 combines with J gene TRBJ1-4, with no clear D. Trimming took 8 bases from V and 8 from J, leaving 18 bases between them. Germline V gene data show CDR1 as MNHEY and CDR2 as SMNVEV (reference sequence). This CDR3 comprises 14 residues. This CDR3 reads CASQKGTNGEKLFF. Here the CDR3 DNA reads TGTGCCAGCCAAAAGGGCACGAATGGGGAAAAACTGTTTTTT.

The chain is built from TRBV18 and TRBJ2-7; 9 nucleotides line up with TRBD2. Germline CDR1 KGHSH, CDR2 LQKENI. Trimming cost V 4 bases and J 3 bases; bases outside gene matches: 4. There are 14 residues in the CDR3. The CDR3 loop reads CASSHSGSSYEQYF. In nucleotides, the CDR3 is TGTGCCAGCTCACATAGCGGGAGTAGCTACGAGCAGTACTTC. Looking up the rest from reference TRBV18 and TRBJ2-7 gives the full variable domain: NAGVMQNPRHLVRRRGQEARLRCSPMKGHSHVYWYRQLPEEGLKFMVYLQKENIIDESGMPKERFSAEFPKEGPSILRIQQVVRGDSAAYFCASSHSGSSYEQYFGPGTRLTVT.

The CDR3 bases are TGTGCCACCAGCGGGGGGGCAGGGAGCAATCAGCCCCAGCATTTT. It is translated as CATSGGAGSNQPQHF. The chain is built from TRBV15 and TRBJ1-5, with D tentatively TRBD1 (6 bases). The CDR3 spans 15 residues. The germline gives CDR1 LNHNV, CDR2 YYDKDF (reference sequence). V dropped 5 bases and J dropped 1 base, with 12 bases sitting between them.

The chain links TRBV3-1 to TRBJ2-7, with D possibly matching TRBD2 (6 bases). V was cut by 3 bases and J by 3 bases, with 12 bases left in between. The CDR3 is 14 amino acids. Germline loops: CDR1 LGHDT, CDR2 YNNKEL (reference sequence). The CDR3 nucleotides read TGTGCCAGCAGCCAGCGGGACTCGAACTACGAGCAGTACTTC. Translation: CASSQRDSNYEQYF.

This clonotype was observed a single time. The V gene is TRBV20-1, the J gene TRBJ2-7; D might be TRBD1 or TRBD2, each matching 5 bases. The germline V gene encodes CDR1 DFQATT and CDR2 SNEGSKA (reference sequence). Trimming shortened V by 0 bases and J by 1 base, and 13 bases separated the two germline ends. This CDR3 comprises 15 residues. CDR3 nucleotides: TGCAGTGCTAGAGATGCGGCCAGGGAGTCCTACGAGCAGTACTTC. It specifies CSARDAARESYEQYF.

The chain links TRBV10-3 to TRBJ2-1; possibly TRBD2 for D (5 bases). This CDR3 has 13 amino acids. V lost 11 bases and J 9 bases, leaving 20 bases between the germline ends. The germline V gene has CDR1 ENHRY and CDR2 SYGVKD. CDR3 coding DNA: TGTGCCTCAAACGGGAAACAAGGTGGTGAGCAGTTCTTC. Protein product: CASNGKQGGEQFF.

This chain connects TRBV20-1 to TRBJ1-6; a weak D match, TRBD1 (5 bases). CDR1 and CDR2 from the germline V gene are DFQATT and SNEGSKA (reference sequence). This CDR3 region has 13 residues. Trimming removed 4 bases from V and 7 bases from J, with 11 bases in between. The CDR3 region has the DNA TGCAGTGCTAAGGGGCCAGGGAATTCACCCCTCCACTTT. Residues: CSAKGPGNSPLHF.